A single T cell receptor (beta chain) is shown here with its context. Its specificity is unknown. The data stem from a study of blood T cells in healthy people across ages. The donors, healthy Caucasians from Russia, were aged about 6 to 95. The use of a sample-barcoded 5' primer and a J-beta primer mix characterized a second PCR of roughly 6 to 11 cycles. All cDNA molecules were each tagged by a template-switch adaptor with 12 random nucleotides. TCRdb processed the 5' RACE reads anew with MiXCR; each CDR3 protein has one entry. There are some 1.7 million distinct CDR3 sequences in the sample; roughly 27% occur only once, and about 8% lies in the top ten. Findings and limits, study-wide: Roughly linear age-related decline in beta diversity appeared, significant by age roughly 40.

There are 15 residues in the CDR3. CDR1 is SGHRS, CDR2 YFSETQ, per germline. With 0 bases removed from V and 5 bases from J, the gap between germline ends came to 11 bases. J is TRBJ1-4 and V is TRBV5-1; no clear D gene. This sequence originates from a young woman in good health. Input material: blood. The CDR3 sequence is CASSLGARKNEKLFF. The CDR3 nucleotides are TGCGCCAGCAGCTTGGGCGCCAGAAAGAATGAAAAACTGTTTTTT.